These T cell receptor beta chains were read from a single sample in a study of blood T cell repertoires in COVID-19. TCRdb's copy holds only in-frame clones and misses some; the assay was immunoSEQ multiplex PCR. Among a few hundred thousand clones listed, around four fifths were seen once. Sequenced: peripheral blood. The receptors derive from a woman at least 80 years old with active or convalescent COVID-19. CDR3s include the opening cysteine and the closing phenylalanine or tryptophan. D genes are given only for firm matches. The size of a clone is reported for some rows only, either as once, few or many, or as a class for expanded clones.

j_call: TRBJ1-3; d_call: -; clone_size: -; v_call: TRBV7-2; cdr3_aa: CASGALGGAGNTIYF; cdr3_nt: TGTGCCAGCGGCGCCTTAGGGGGGGCTGGAAACACCATATATTTT
j_call: TRBJ2-7; d_call: -; clone_size: once; v_call: TRBV21-1; cdr3_aa: CASSEGAPYEQYF; cdr3_nt: TGTGCCAGCAGCGAAGGGGCCCCCTACGAGCAGTACTTC
j_call: TRBJ2-6; d_call: TRBD1; clone_size: -; v_call: TRBV5-1; cdr3_aa: CASSLTGDGANVLTF; cdr3_nt: TGCGCCAGCAGCTTGACAGGGGATGGGGCCAACGTCCTGACTTTC
j_call: TRBJ2-7; d_call: TRBD2; clone_size: -; v_call: TRBV18; cdr3_aa: CASSITSSGPTYEQYF; cdr3_nt: TGTGCCAGCTCAATTACCTCTAGCGGGCCCACCTACGAGCAGTACTTC
j_call: TRBJ2-2; d_call: -; clone_size: -; v_call: TRBV12-3/TRBV12-4; cdr3_aa: CASSFDTGELFF; cdr3_nt: TGTGCCAGCAGTTTCGACACCGGGGAGCTGTTTTTT
j_call: TRBJ1-2; d_call: -; clone_size: -; v_call: TRBV6-2/TRBV6-3; cdr3_aa: CASSQARTALYGYTF; cdr3_nt: TGTGCCAGCAGCCAGGCCCGGACAGCACTCTATGGCTACACCTTC
j_call: TRBJ2-1; d_call: -; clone_size: -; v_call: TRBV3-1/TRBV3-2; cdr3_aa: CASSQDWARGPHGEQFF; cdr3_nt: TGTGCCAGCAGCCAAGATTGGGCCCGTGGGCCTCACGGCGAGCAGTTCTTC
j_call: TRBJ1-2; d_call: TRBD1; clone_size: -; v_call: TRBV6-5; cdr3_aa: CASTRTGTNYGYTF; cdr3_nt: TGTGCCAGCACCCGGACAGGGACTAACTATGGCTACACCTTC
j_call: TRBJ2-1; d_call: -; clone_size: -; v_call: TRBV19; cdr3_aa: CASSIPQGIGPSEQFF; cdr3_nt: TGTGCCAGTAGTATACCTCAGGGTATCGGACCCAGTGAGCAGTTCTTC
j_call: TRBJ1-2; d_call: TRBD1; clone_size: -; v_call: TRBV11-3; cdr3_aa: CASSLTGVGSGYTF; cdr3_nt: TGTGCCAGCAGCTTAACAGGGGTCGGATCCGGCTACACCTTC
j_call: TRBJ1-1; d_call: -; clone_size: -; v_call: TRBV2; cdr3_aa: CASSEEVAFF; cdr3_nt: TGTGCCAGCAGTGAGGAGGTAGCTTTCTTT
j_call: TRBJ1-2; d_call: TRBD1; clone_size: once; v_call: TRBV18; cdr3_aa: CASSLAGGDDYGYTF; cdr3_nt: TGTGCCAGCTCACTCGCAGGGGGCGACGACTATGGCTACACCTTC
j_call: TRBJ1-1; d_call: TRBD1; clone_size: -; v_call: TRBV7-9; cdr3_aa: CASSSGTGGNTEAFF; cdr3_nt: TGTGCCAGCAGCTCAGGGACAGGAGGGAACACTGAAGCTTTCTTT
j_call: TRBJ1-1; d_call: -; clone_size: -; v_call: TRBV6-1; cdr3_aa: CASLEAGRRGNTEAFF; cdr3_nt: TGTGCCAGCCTTGAAGCGGGGAGACGCGGGAACACTGAAGCTTTCTTT
j_call: TRBJ1-4; d_call: TRBD1; clone_size: -; v_call: TRBV2; cdr3_aa: CASNRDSPTNEKLFF; cdr3_nt: TGTGCCAGCAACCGGGACAGTCCAACTAATGAAAAACTGTTTTTT
j_call: TRBJ2-3; d_call: TRBD1; clone_size: -; v_call: TRBV11-2; cdr3_aa: CASSRTGFTDTQYF; cdr3_nt: TGTGCCAGCAGCAGGACAGGGTTCACAGATACGCAGTATTTT
j_call: TRBJ2-1; d_call: TRBD2; clone_size: -; v_call: TRBV11-3; cdr3_aa: CASSSGSHNEQFF; cdr3_nt: TGTGCCAGCTCTAGCGGGAGTCATAATGAGCAGTTCTTC
j_call: TRBJ2-7; d_call: TRBD1; clone_size: -; v_call: TRBV29-1; cdr3_aa: CSVDGAGGIYEQYF; cdr3_nt: TGCAGCGTTGATGGGGCAGGGGGTATCTACGAGCAGTACTTC
j_call: TRBJ1-4; d_call: -; clone_size: -; v_call: TRBV5-1; cdr3_aa: CASSPQGSGEKLFF; cdr3_nt: TGCGCCAGCAGCCCGCAGGGATCTGGAGAAAAACTGTTTTTT
j_call: TRBJ1-2; d_call: -; clone_size: -; v_call: TRBV5-1; cdr3_aa: CASSLGANYGYTF; cdr3_nt: TGCGCCAGCAGCTTGGGGGCAAACTATGGCTACACCTTC
j_call: TRBJ1-1; d_call: TRBD1; clone_size: -; v_call: TRBV6-5; cdr3_aa: CASSRDRGITEAFF; cdr3_nt: TGTGCCAGCAGCCGAGACAGGGGGATCACTGAAGCTTTCTTT
j_call: TRBJ2-1; d_call: -; clone_size: -; v_call: TRBV6-5; cdr3_aa: CASSRESYNEQFF; cdr3_nt: TGTGCCAGCAGTAGAGAATCCTACAATGAGCAGTTCTTC
j_call: TRBJ2-2; d_call: -; clone_size: -; v_call: TRBV7-3; cdr3_aa: CASSLMAALNTGELFF; cdr3_nt: TGTGCCAGCAGCTTAATGGCGGCACTGAACACCGGGGAGCTGTTTTTT
j_call: TRBJ2-7; d_call: -; clone_size: -; v_call: TRBV6-2/TRBV6-3; cdr3_aa: CASSYLRGEQYF; cdr3_nt: TGTGCCAGCAGTTACCTTCGGGGCGAGCAGTACTTC
j_call: TRBJ1-2; d_call: -; clone_size: -; v_call: TRBV5-6; cdr3_aa: CASSLGGDYGYTF; cdr3_nt: TGTGCCAGCAGCTTAGGCGGGGACTATGGCTACACCTTC
j_call: TRBJ2-2; d_call: -; clone_size: -; v_call: TRBV9; cdr3_aa: CASQGLLATGELFF; cdr3_nt: TGTGCCAGTCAGGGACTGTTGGCCACCGGGGAGCTGTTTTTT
j_call: TRBJ2-7; d_call: -; clone_size: -; v_call: TRBV3-1/TRBV3-2; cdr3_aa: CASSYRGQELSGVFVEQYF; cdr3_nt: TGTGCCAGCAGCTACCGGGGACAGGAGCTAAGCGGGGTGTTTGTAGAGCAGTACTTC
j_call: TRBJ1-5; d_call: -; clone_size: -; v_call: TRBV19; cdr3_aa: CASSRGGSGNQPQHF; cdr3_nt: TGTGCCAGTAGTCGGGGGGGGTCTGGCAATCAGCCCCAGCATTTT
j_call: TRBJ2-7; d_call: TRBD1; clone_size: -; v_call: TRBV9; cdr3_aa: CASSKTGTGPYEQYF; cdr3_nt: TGTGCCAGCAGCAAGACCGGGACAGGCCCCTACGAGCAGTACTTC
j_call: TRBJ2-5; d_call: TRBD2; clone_size: -; v_call: TRBV9; cdr3_aa: CASSLGGARETQYF; cdr3_nt: TGTGCCAGCAGCCTCGGGGGGGCTCGCGAGACCCAGTACTTC
j_call: TRBJ1-3; d_call: -; clone_size: once; v_call: TRBV9; cdr3_aa: CASSVGLDRPSGNTIYF; cdr3_nt: TGTGCCAGCAGCGTAGGATTAGACAGACCCTCTGGAAACACCATATATTTT
j_call: TRBJ2-4; d_call: TRBD1; clone_size: -; v_call: TRBV15; cdr3_aa: CATSRHSTGGARNIQYF; cdr3_nt: TGTGCCACCAGCAGACACTCGACAGGGGGCGCAAGAAACATTCAGTACTTC
j_call: TRBJ2-1; d_call: -; clone_size: -; v_call: TRBV5-4; cdr3_aa: CASSRAETYNEQFF; cdr3_nt: TGTGCCAGCAGCCGAGCGGAGACCTACAATGAGCAGTTCTTC
j_call: TRBJ1-2; d_call: TRBD1; clone_size: -; v_call: TRBV5-6; cdr3_aa: CASSLRTGGTNYGYTF; cdr3_nt: TGTGCCAGCAGCTTACGGACAGGGGGCACTAACTATGGCTACACCTTC
j_call: TRBJ2-3; d_call: -; clone_size: -; v_call: TRBV7-9; cdr3_aa: CASSSPQGITDTQYF; cdr3_nt: TGTGCCAGCAGCTCCCCCCAGGGGATAACAGATACGCAGTATTTT
j_call: TRBJ2-7; d_call: TRBD2; clone_size: -; v_call: TRBV20-1; cdr3_aa: CSASGTSREQYF; cdr3_nt: TGCAGTGCTAGTGGGACTAGCCGTGAGCAGTACTTC
j_call: TRBJ1-1; d_call: TRBD1; clone_size: -; v_call: TRBV29-1; cdr3_aa: CSVERGTGGNTEAFF; cdr3_nt: TGCAGCGTTGAAAGGGGGACAGGGGGAAACACTGAAGCTTTCTTT
j_call: TRBJ2-2; d_call: -; clone_size: -; v_call: TRBV18; cdr3_aa: CASSPLDGELFF; cdr3_nt: TGTGCCAGCTCACCACTAGACGGGGAGCTGTTTTTT
j_call: TRBJ2-7; d_call: -; clone_size: -; v_call: TRBV5-1; cdr3_aa: CASSFNNDRQILYEQYF; cdr3_nt: TGCGCCAGCAGCTTCAACAACGATAGACAGATACTCTACGAGCAGTACTTC
j_call: TRBJ2-5; d_call: -; clone_size: -; v_call: TRBV24-1; cdr3_aa: CATSAPGRGQETQYF; cdr3_nt: TGTGCCACCAGTGCCCCTGGGCGGGGTCAAGAGACCCAGTACTTC
j_call: TRBJ1-2; d_call: -; clone_size: -; v_call: TRBV15; cdr3_aa: CATSRDRGLGGHGKCEYYGYTF; cdr3_nt: TGTGCCACCAGCAGAGATCGGGGATTAGGGGGACACGGGAAATGTGAGTACTATGGCTACACCTTC
j_call: TRBJ2-7; d_call: -; clone_size: -; v_call: TRBV27; cdr3_aa: CASRLRTESYEQYF; cdr3_nt: TGTGCCAGCAGGTTACGGACAGAGTCCTACGAGCAGTACTTC
j_call: TRBJ2-1; d_call: -; clone_size: -; v_call: TRBV12-3/TRBV12-4; cdr3_aa: CASSLFSGNEQFF; cdr3_nt: TGTGCCAGCAGTTTATTTTCAGGCAATGAGCAGTTCTTC
j_call: TRBJ1-2; d_call: TRBD1; clone_size: -; v_call: TRBV7-9; cdr3_aa: CASSLGNRGDGYTF; cdr3_nt: TGTGCCAGCAGCCTGGGCAACAGGGGGGATGGCTACACCTTC